This T cell receptor beta chain was retrieved from a study of CD8 T cells in Susac syndrome. CDR3 length: 14 amino acids. CDR1 is MNHEY, CDR2 SVGAGI, per germline. With 1 base removed from V and 5 bases from J, the gap between germline ends came to 9 bases. It was with random hexamers that 0.5 to 1 ug RNA was reverse transcribed. One entry per CDR3 protein results from TCRdb running MiXCR on the immunoSEQ multiplex PCR reads. The repertoire holds about 400,000 distinct CDR3 sequences, with around 85% as singletons. The specimen sequenced was CD8+ T cells from PBMCs. The chain is built from TRBV6-5 and TRBJ2-1; maybe TRBD2 (5 bases). The sequence came from a human donor with multiple sclerosis. The CDR3 sequence: CASSYFDGNNEQFF. DNA for the CDR3: TGTGCCAGCAGTTACTTCGACGGGAACAATGAGCAGTTCTTC.